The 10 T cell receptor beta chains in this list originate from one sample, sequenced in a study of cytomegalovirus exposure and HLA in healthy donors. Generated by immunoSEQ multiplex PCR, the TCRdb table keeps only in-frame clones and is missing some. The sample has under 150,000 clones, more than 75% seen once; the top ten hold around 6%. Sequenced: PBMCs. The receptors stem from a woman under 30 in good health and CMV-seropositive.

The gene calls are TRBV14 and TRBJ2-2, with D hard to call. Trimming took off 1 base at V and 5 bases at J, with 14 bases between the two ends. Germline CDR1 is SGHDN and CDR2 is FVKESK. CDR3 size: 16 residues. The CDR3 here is CASSQVQAAGTGELFF. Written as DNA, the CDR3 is TGTGCCAGCAGCCAAGTGCAGGCCGCTGGGACCGGGGAGCTGTTTTTT.

The CDR3 sequence: CASSLFTTARDENIQYF. DNA of the CDR3: TGTGCCAGCAGCTTATTCACGACAGCGCGGGACGAAAACATTCAGTACTTC. The V and J genes are TRBV7-2 and TRBJ2-4, with D possibly being TRBD2 (6 bases). The ends were cut back, 2 bases at V and 5 bases at J, with 19 bases in the middle. This CDR3 comprises 17 residues. Germline loops: CDR1 SGHTA, CDR2 FQGNSA.

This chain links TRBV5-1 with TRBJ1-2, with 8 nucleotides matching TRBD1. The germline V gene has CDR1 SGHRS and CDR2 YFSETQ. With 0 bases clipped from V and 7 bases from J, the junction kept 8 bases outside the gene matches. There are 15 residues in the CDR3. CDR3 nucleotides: TGCGCCAGCAGCTTGGCCGGACAGGGCGAGAGTGGCTACACCTTC. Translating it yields CASSLAGQGESGYTF.

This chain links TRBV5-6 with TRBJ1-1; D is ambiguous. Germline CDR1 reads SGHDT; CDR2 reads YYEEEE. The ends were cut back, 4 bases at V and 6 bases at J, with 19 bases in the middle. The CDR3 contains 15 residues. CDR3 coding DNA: TGTGCCAGCAGCCTGAGTCAGAGTGCGGTTTCTGAAGCTTTCTTT. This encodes CASSLSQSAVSEAFF.

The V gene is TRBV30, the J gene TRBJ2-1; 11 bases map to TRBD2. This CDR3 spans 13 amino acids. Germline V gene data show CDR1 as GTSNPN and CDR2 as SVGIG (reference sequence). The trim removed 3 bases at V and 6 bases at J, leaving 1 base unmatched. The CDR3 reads CAWRGLAGNEQFF. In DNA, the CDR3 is TGTGCCTGGAGAGGACTAGCGGGCAATGAGCAGTTCTTC.

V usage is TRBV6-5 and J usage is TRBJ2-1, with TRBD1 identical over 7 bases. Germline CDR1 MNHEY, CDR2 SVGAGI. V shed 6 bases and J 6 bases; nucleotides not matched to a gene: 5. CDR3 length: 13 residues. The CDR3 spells CASRRSGGNEQFF. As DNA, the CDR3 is TGTGCCAGCAGGCGATCAGGGGGCAATGAGCAGTTCTTC.

The chain's CDR3 is CASRKGQIMNTEAFF. The CDR3 coding sequence is TGTGCCAGCCGGAAGGGACAGATCATGAACACTGAAGCTTTCTTT. The chain recombines TRBV27 with TRBJ1-1; the match to TRBD1 covers 7 bases. Germline CDR1 is MNHEY and CDR2 is SMNVEV (reference sequence). The CDR3 has 15 residues. V lost 8 bases and J lost 0; bases outside the gene matches: 9.

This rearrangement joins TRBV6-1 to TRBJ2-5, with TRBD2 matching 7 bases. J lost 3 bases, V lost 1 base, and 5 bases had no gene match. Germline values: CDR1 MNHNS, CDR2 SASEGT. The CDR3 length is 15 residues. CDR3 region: CASSEERETEETQYF. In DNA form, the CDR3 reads TGTGCCAGCAGTGAAGAGCGGGAAACCGAAGAGACCCAGTACTTC.

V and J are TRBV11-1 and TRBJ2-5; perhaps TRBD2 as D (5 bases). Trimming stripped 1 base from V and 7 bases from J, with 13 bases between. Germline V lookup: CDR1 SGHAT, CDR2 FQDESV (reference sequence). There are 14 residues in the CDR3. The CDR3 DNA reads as TGTGCCAGCAGCTTAGTAGGAGGCCCCGGGACCCAGTACTTC. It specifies CASSLVGGPGTQYF.

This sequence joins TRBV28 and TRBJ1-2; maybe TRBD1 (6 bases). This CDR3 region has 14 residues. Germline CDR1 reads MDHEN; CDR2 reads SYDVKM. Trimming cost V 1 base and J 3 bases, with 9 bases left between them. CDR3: CASSLSHRDYGYTF. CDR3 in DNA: TGTGCCAGCAGTTTATCTCACAGGGACTATGGCTACACCTTC.